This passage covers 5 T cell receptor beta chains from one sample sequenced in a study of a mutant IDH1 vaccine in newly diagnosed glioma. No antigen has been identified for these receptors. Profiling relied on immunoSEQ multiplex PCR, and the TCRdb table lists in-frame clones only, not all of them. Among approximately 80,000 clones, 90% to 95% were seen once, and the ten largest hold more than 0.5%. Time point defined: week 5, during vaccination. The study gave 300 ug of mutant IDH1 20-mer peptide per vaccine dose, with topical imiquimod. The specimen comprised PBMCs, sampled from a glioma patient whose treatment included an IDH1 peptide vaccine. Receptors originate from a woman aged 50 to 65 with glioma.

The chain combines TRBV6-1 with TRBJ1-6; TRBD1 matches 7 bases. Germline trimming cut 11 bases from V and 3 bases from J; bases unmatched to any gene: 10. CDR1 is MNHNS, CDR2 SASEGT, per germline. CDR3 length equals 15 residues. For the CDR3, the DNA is TGTGCCGGAACTCAGGGGGGCGACTATAATTCACCCCTCCACTTT. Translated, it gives CAGTQGGDYNSPLHF.

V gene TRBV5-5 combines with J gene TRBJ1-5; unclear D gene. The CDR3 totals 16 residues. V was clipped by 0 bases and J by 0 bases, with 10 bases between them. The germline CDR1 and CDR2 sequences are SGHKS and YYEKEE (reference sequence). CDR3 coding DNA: TGTGCCAGCAGCTTGGGTGCAGACTATAGCAATCAGCCCCAGCATTTT. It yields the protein CASSLGADYSNQPQHF.

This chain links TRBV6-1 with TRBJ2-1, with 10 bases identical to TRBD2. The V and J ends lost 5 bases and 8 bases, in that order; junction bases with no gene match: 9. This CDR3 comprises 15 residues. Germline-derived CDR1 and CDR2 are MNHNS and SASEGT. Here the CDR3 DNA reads TGTGCCAGCAGTCTACTAGCGGGAAAGGGGGATGAGCAGTTCTTC. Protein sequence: CASSLLAGKGDEQFF.

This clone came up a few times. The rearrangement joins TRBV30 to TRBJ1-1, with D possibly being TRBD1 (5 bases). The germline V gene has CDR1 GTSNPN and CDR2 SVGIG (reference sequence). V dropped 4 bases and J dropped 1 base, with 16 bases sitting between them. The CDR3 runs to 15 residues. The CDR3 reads CAWTIRGRKNTEAFF. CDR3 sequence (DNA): TGTGCCTGGACCATCCGGGGACGTAAGAACACTGAAGCTTTCTTT.

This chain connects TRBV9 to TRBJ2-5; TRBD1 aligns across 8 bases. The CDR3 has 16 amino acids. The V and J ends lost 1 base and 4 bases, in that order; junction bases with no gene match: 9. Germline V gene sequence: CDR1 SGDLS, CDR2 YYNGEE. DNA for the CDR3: TGTGCCAGCAGCGTATCAGGGGGCAATGTAGGAGAGACCCAGTACTTC. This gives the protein CASSVSGGNVGETQYF.